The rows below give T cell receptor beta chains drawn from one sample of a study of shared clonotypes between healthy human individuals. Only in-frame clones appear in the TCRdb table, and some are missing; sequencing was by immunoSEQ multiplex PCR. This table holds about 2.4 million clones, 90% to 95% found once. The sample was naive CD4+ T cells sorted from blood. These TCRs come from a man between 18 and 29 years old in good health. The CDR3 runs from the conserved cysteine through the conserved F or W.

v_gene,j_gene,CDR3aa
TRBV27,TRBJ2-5,CASSLGASGGAVGETQYF
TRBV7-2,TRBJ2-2,CASSARVAGLAGELFF
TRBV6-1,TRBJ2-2,CASRINTGELFF
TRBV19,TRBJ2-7,CASSSQGSSYEQYF
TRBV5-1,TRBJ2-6,CASSFEGVFSGANVLTF
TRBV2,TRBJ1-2,CASSGQGMGYGYTF
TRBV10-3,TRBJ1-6,CAISAGPNSNSPLHF
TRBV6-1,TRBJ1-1,CASEAQGRSGIEAFF
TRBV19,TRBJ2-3,CASSIGGTGTDTQYF
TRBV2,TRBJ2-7,CASRVLAGAGNEQYF
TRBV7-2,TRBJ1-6,CASTKGISPLHF
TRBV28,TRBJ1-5,CASDRSNQPQHF
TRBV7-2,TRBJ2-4,CASSPRAKNIQYF
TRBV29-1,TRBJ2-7,CSVGPSPYAEQYF
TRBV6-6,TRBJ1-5,CASTSDSNQPQHF
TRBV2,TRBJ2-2,CASSEWGTGGSGELFF
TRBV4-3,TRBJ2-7,CASSQGLTGYEQYF
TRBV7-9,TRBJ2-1,CASSLALGQGSMGEQFF
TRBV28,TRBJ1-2,CASSYPGNVYGYTF
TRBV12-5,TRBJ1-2,CASGPGTSQANYGYTF
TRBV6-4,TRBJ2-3,CASSDSPLAGGTDTQYF
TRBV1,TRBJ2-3,CTSLSGGAEGDTQYF
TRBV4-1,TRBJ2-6,CASSRRNGFSGANVLTF
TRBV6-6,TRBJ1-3,CASSFEGQTIYF
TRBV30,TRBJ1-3,CAWGLGGSGNTIYF
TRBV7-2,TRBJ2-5,CASRGQLQETQYF
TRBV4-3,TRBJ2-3,CASSQVAGAPPDTQYF